Each of the 31 T cell receptor beta chains below was sequenced from the same sample in a study of control samples from healthy donors and cancer patients. Produced via immunoSEQ multiplex PCR; TCRdb's table is partial and in-frame only. This sample has about 130,000 clones, with about 90% found just once. Sequenced material: blood. The source is a man between 18 and 35 years old in good health.

V and J are TRBV5-8 and TRBJ1-5; 7 nucleotides agree with TRBD1. Per the germline V gene, CDR1 is SGHTS and CDR2 is YDEGEE. V lost 0 bases and J lost 5; bases outside the gene matches: 5. The CDR3 has 15 amino acids. The DNA of the CDR3 is TGTGCCAGCAGCTTGGCCCCGGACAGGTATCAGCCCCAGCATTTT. The encoded protein is CASSLAPDRYQPQHF.

V and J are TRBV10-2 and TRBJ1-1; D is undetermined. The CDR3 is 13 amino acids. Germline CDR1 reads WSHSY; CDR2 reads SAAADI. Trimming pared 2 bases from V and 1 base from J, leaving 5 bases between. The CDR3 here is CASSEGGNTEAFF. Here the CDR3 DNA reads TGCGCCAGCAGTGAGGGTGGGAACACTGAAGCTTTCTTT.

V usage is TRBV6-5 and J usage is TRBJ2-7; D may be TRBD1 (6 bases). In germline, CDR1 is MNHEY, CDR2 SVGAGI. Trimming took 0 bases from V and 6 from J, leaving 12 bases between them. The CDR3 has 14 residues. This CDR3 reads CASSYSIQGGEQYF. DNA of the CDR3: TGTGCCAGCAGTTACTCGATACAGGGCGGCGAGCAGTACTTC.

The CDR3 region is CASSDYLLEAFF. The DNA for the CDR3 is TGTGCCAGCAGTGATTACCTGTTAGAAGCTTTCTTT. The chain carries TRBV2 and TRBJ1-1; D gene unclear. V was trimmed by 3 bases and J by 8 bases, leaving 10 bases between them. This CDR3 has 12 residues. CDR1 SNHLY and CDR2 FYNNEI come from the germline V gene.

The V call is TRBV19, the J call TRBJ2-5; 15 nucleotides line up with TRBD2. Germline loops: CDR1 LNHDA, CDR2 SQIVND (reference sequence). Trimming took 5 bases from V and 5 from J; bases not matched to a gene: 9. The CDR3 totals 17 residues. The CDR3 coding sequence is TGTGCCAGTAGTGCCGCGGGACTAGCGGGAGGTAGGGAGACCCAGTACTTC. Residues: CASSAAGLAGGRETQYF. The full variable domain, with the rest looked up from reference TRBV19 and TRBJ2-5, is DGGITQSPKYLFRKEGQNVTLSCEQNLNHDAMYWYRQDPGQGLRLIYYSQIVNDFQKGDIAEGYSVSREKKESFPLTVTSAQKNPTAFYLCASSAAGLAGGRETQYFGPGTRLLVL.

This chain uses TRBV12-3 or TRBV12-4 with TRBJ1-2, with D possibly being TRBD1 (6 bases). V lost 3 bases and J lost 9, with 14 bases in between. CDR3 size: 13 residues. The CDR3 reads CASSLGQGTSYTF. The CDR3 nucleotides read TGTGCCAGCAGTTTGGGCCAGGGGACTAGCTACACCTTC.

A word on this clone: At the DNA level, this CDR3 is encoded by other sequences in the same sample as well. J is TRBJ1-1 and V is TRBV7-3, with a tentative D call TRBD1 (5 bases). The V end was cut by 5 bases, the J end by 0 bases, with 10 bases between. In germline, CDR1 is SGHTA, CDR2 FQGTGA. The CDR3 consists of 14 residues. CDR3 sequence: CASSPGQLNTEAFF. CDR3 DNA sequence: TGTGCCAGCAGCCCGGGGCAGCTGAACACTGAAGCTTTCTTT.

J is TRBJ2-1 and V is TRBV7-6, with 11 bases that match TRBD2. With 7 bases clipped from V and 2 bases from J, the junction kept 4 bases outside the gene matches. The CDR3 has 15 amino acids. Germline CDR1 and CDR2: SGHVS and FNYEAQ. This CDR3 is CASKLAGAAYNEQFF. In DNA, the CDR3 is TGTGCCAGCAAACTAGCGGGAGCCGCCTACAATGAGCAGTTCTTC.

As concerns this clone: Other DNA sequences in this sample translate to the same CDR3. The V gene is TRBV7-3, the J gene TRBJ1-3, with D hard to call. V lost 0 bases and J 0 bases, leaving 3 bases between the germline ends. This CDR3 contains 14 residues. Germline CDR1 is SGHTA and CDR2 is FQGTGA. The CDR3 sequence: CASSLTVSGNTIYF. CDR3 DNA sequence: TGTGCCAGCAGCTTAACAGTCTCTGGAAACACCATATATTTT.

V usage is TRBV10-3 and J usage is TRBJ2-3, with D unclear. Trimming pared 3 bases from V and 0 bases from J, leaving 7 bases between. Germline V gene lookup returns CDR1 ENHRY and CDR2 SYGVKD. The CDR3 totals 14 residues. The CDR3 DNA reads TGTGCCATCAGTGACTACCCAAGCACAGATACGCAGTATTTT. This translates into CAISDYPSTDTQYF.

This chain links TRBV14 with TRBJ1-1, with 10 positions matching TRBD1. Germline V lookup: CDR1 SGHDN, CDR2 FVKESK. The CDR3 covers 16 residues. The V and J ends lost 3 bases and 4 bases, in that order; junction bases with no gene match: 8. CDR3 amino acids: CASSQGTGVLITEAFF. The DNA for the CDR3 is TGTGCCAGCAGCCAGGGGACAGGGGTCCTAATCACTGAAGCTTTCTTT.

This chain joins TRBV30 and TRBJ1-1; 7 positions match TRBD1. Germline-derived CDR1 and CDR2 are GTSNPN and SVGIG (reference sequence). V was pared by 1 base and J by 5 bases, with 7 bases of the junction left unmatched. CDR3 length: 14 residues. Here the CDR3 reads CAWSDEGARTEAFF. In nucleotides, the CDR3 is TGTGCCTGGAGTGATGAGGGGGCGAGAACTGAAGCTTTCTTT.

The V gene is TRBV3-1 (or the pseudogene TRBV3-2), the J gene TRBJ2-2; D unresolved. In germline, CDR1 is LGHDT, CDR2 YNNKEL (reference sequence). Trimming pared 1 base from V and 6 bases from J, leaving 3 bases between. The CDR3 has 12 residues. The CDR3 reads CASSQGAGELFF. In DNA, the CDR3 is TGTGCCAGCAGCCAAGGGGCCGGGGAGCTGTTTTTT.

This rearrangement joins TRBV12-3 or TRBV12-4 to TRBJ1-1; D unresolved. CDR3 length: 11 amino acids. V shed 2 bases and J shed 5 bases, with 3 bases lying between them. This CDR3 reads CASSLRTEAFF. In DNA form, the CDR3 reads TGTGCCAGCAGTTTACGAACTGAAGCTTTCTTT.

The V and J genes are TRBV7-9 and TRBJ1-2; no clear D gene. Germline CDR1 is SEHNR and CDR2 is FQNEAQ (reference sequence). The ends were cut back, 0 bases at V and 1 base at J, with 6 bases in the middle. The CDR3 covers 14 residues. The DNA of the CDR3 is TGTGCCAGCAGCTTAGCACCGGGTAACTATGGCTACACCTTC. This codes for CASSLAPGNYGYTF.

The CDR3 loop is CASSFRARETQYF. In nucleotides, the CDR3 is TGTGCCAGCAGTTTCCGGGCTCGCGAGACCCAGTACTTC. V is TRBV27 and J is TRBJ2-5; D gene unclear. Germline V gene sequence: CDR1 MNHEY, CDR2 SMNVEV (reference sequence). The V gene lost 3 bases and the J gene lost 5 bases, with 10 bases spanning the gap. The CDR3 extends over 13 amino acids.

The rearrangement uses TRBV30 and TRBJ2-1, with D possibly being TRBD1 (5 bases). The CDR3 loop spans 15 amino acids. Germline loops: CDR1 GTSNPN, CDR2 SVGIG (reference sequence). V was shortened by 3 bases and J by 0 bases, with 12 bases between the two germline ends. The CDR3 nucleotides read TGTGCCTGGAGCAGGACACCGAGCTCCTACAATGAGCAGTTCTTC. It translates to CAWSRTPSSYNEQFF.

The V call is TRBV7-8, the J call TRBJ2-6, with 7 bases matching TRBD1. Germline V gene data show CDR1 as SGHVS and CDR2 as FQNEAQ. This CDR3 region has 19 residues. The V segment lost 2 bases and the J segment 3 bases; nucleotides outside the gene matches: 13. The CDR3: CASSLILSNRGVGANVLTF. CDR3 DNA: TGTGCCAGCAGCTTAATTTTAAGTAACAGGGGTGTTGGGGCCAACGTCCTGACTTTC.

The V gene is TRBV2, the J gene TRBJ2-3; tentative D call: TRBD2 (6 bases). From germline, CDR1 is SNHLY and CDR2 FYNNEI. The CDR3 has 14 amino acids. Trimming cost V 7 bases and J 2 bases, with 13 bases left between them. The CDR3 reads CASNGGTTTDTQYF. The CDR3 DNA follows: TGTGCCAGCAACGGCGGGACGACCACAGATACGCAGTATTTT. Complete variable domain (other parts from reference TRBV2 and TRBJ2-3): EPEVTQTPSHQVTQMGQEVILRCVPISNHLYFYWYRQILGQKVEFLVSFYNNEISEKSEIFDDQFSVERPDGSNFTLKIRSTKLEDSAMYFCASNGGTTTDTQYFGPGTRLTVL.

In nucleotides, the CDR3 is TGTGCCAGCAGCTTAGTGGCAGGGGTAAGCAATCAGCCCCAGCATTTT. Amino acid sequence: CASSLVAGVSNQPQHF. The genes are TRBV11-2 and TRBJ1-5, with D perhaps TRBD1 (6 bases). The CDR3 is 16 residues long. Germline V CDR1 and CDR2: SGHAT, FQNNGV. The V and J ends lost 1 base and 1 base respectively, with 11 bases between them.

The rearrangement links TRBV9 to TRBJ2-1; 13 bases line up with TRBD2. Germline CDR1 is SGDLS and CDR2 is YYNGEE. This CDR3 comprises 18 residues. V lost 4 bases and J lost 5; bases outside the gene matches: 12. Here the CDR3 DNA reads TGTGCCAGCAGCACGCGGACTAGCGGGAGTTCAATTGACAATGAGCAGTTCTTC. The encoded protein is CASSTRTSGSSIDNEQFF.

CDR3 DNA sequence: TGTGCCAGCAGCTCCCACCAGGCGAGCTCCTACAATGAGCAGTTCTTC. As protein: CASSSHQASSYNEQFF. The gene calls are TRBV7-8 and TRBJ2-1; D call uncertain. The V end was cut by 4 bases, the J end by 0 bases, with 13 bases between. CDR1 SGHVS and CDR2 FQNEAQ come from the germline V gene. The CDR3 sequence is 16 residues long.

V is TRBV6-4 and J is TRBJ2-3; D gene unclear. Germline V gene sequence: CDR1 MRHNA, CDR2 SNTAGT. The CDR3 extends over 13 amino acids. The ends were cut back, 5 bases at V and 2 bases at J, with 8 bases in the middle. CDR3 nucleotide sequence: TGTGCCAGCAGTCCAGGCCCCACAGATACGCAGTATTTT. Translation gives CASSPGPTDTQYF.

This chain links TRBV19 with TRBJ1-1, with 9 bases lining up with TRBD1. Germline CDR1 is LNHDA and CDR2 is SQIVND (reference sequence). Germline trimming cut 5 bases from V and 6 bases from J; bases unmatched to any gene: 4. The CDR3 consists of 13 residues. The CDR3: CASSQRTGAEAFF. The CDR3 nucleotides are TGTGCCAGTAGTCAACGGACAGGGGCTGAAGCTTTCTTT.

This chain links TRBV6-5 with TRBJ2-7; TRBD2 aligns across 12 bases. Germline-derived CDR1 and CDR2 are MNHEY and SVGAGI. The CDR3 runs to 16 residues. V was clipped by 4 bases and J by 3 bases; unmatched bases: 7. CDR3 in amino acids: CASSFPSLAGGYEQYF. CDR3 DNA: TGTGCCAGCAGTTTCCCCTCACTAGCGGGAGGCTACGAGCAGTACTTC.

This chain links TRBV7-9 with TRBJ2-2; TRBD2 might be the D (6 bases). This CDR3 spans 14 amino acids. Trimming shortened V by 3 bases and J by 8 bases, and 13 bases separated the two germline ends. The germline gives CDR1 SEHNR, CDR2 FQNEAQ (reference sequence). The CDR3 coding sequence is TGTGCCAGCAGCTTCGACGGGACTCGGGGGGAGCTGTTTTTT. Protein sequence: CASSFDGTRGELFF.

The chain couples TRBV27 to TRBJ2-1; D uncertain. Trimming shortened V by 5 bases and J by 0 bases, and 17 bases separated the two germline ends. Germline CDR1 is MNHEY and CDR2 is SMNVEV (reference sequence). The CDR3 has 17 residues. Here the CDR3 reads CASSRLAWPDSYNEQFF. The CDR3 nucleotides read TGTGCCAGCAGTAGATTAGCATGGCCCGACTCCTACAATGAGCAGTTCTTC.

This chain links TRBV7-9 with TRBJ1-2, with 9 nucleotides matching TRBD1. Per the germline V gene, CDR1 is SEHNR and CDR2 is FQNEAQ (reference sequence). This CDR3 spans 16 amino acids. The J segment lost 4 bases and the V segment lost 1 base, leaving 7 bases of the junction unmatched. The CDR3: CASSLEFGQGTYGYTF. CDR3 nucleotide sequence: TGTGCCAGCAGCTTAGAATTCGGACAGGGGACCTATGGCTACACCTTC.

The chain is built from TRBV7-2 and TRBJ1-6; 9 bases fit TRBD1. Germline V CDR1 and CDR2: SGHTA, FQGNSA. The CDR3 is 18 amino acids. The ends lost 0 bases at V and 7 bases at J; junction bases unmatched: 10. The CDR3 nucleotides are TGTGCCAGCAGCTTAGCGGACAGGGGCTCTTTCCGAAATTCACCCCTCCACTTT. Its translation is CASSLADRGSFRNSPLHF.

The chain joins TRBV9 to TRBJ2-3; no definite D call. From germline, CDR1 is SGDLS and CDR2 YYNGEE. Trimming took 0 bases from V and 2 from J, leaving 7 bases between them. The CDR3 loop spans 14 amino acids. CDR3 sequence reads: CASSVAAFTDTQYF. The DNA for the CDR3 is TGTGCCAGCAGCGTAGCCGCTTTCACAGATACGCAGTATTTT. The full variable domain, completed using reference TRBV9 and TRBJ2-3, is DSGVTQTPKHLITATGQRVTLRCSPRSGDLSVYWYQQSLDQGLQFLIQYYNGEERAKGNILERFSAQQFPDLHSELNLSSLELGDSALYFCASSVAAFTDTQYFGPGTRLTVL.

The CDR3: CASSLGTGYGSDGYTF. CDR3 DNA: TGTGCCAGCAGCTTGGGGACAGGGTATGGTTCAGATGGCTACACCTTC. V and J are TRBV5-6 and TRBJ1-2; 8 nucleotides match TRBD1. Trimming at V came to 0 bases and at J to 6 bases, leaving 10 bases not matched to a gene. The germline V gene has CDR1 SGHDT and CDR2 YYEEEE. The CDR3 length is 16 residues.